This record concerns one T cell receptor (beta chain) sequence. Its cognate antigen is unknown. The CDR3 is made up of 13 amino acids. The V gene end was trimmed by 0 bases and the J gene end by 8 bases; junction bases not matched to a gene: 2. In germline, CDR1 is SGHTS, CDR2 YDEGEE. This record comes from a study of regulatory T cells in long-lasting Graves disease. Study information: Positive TSH receptor antibodies alongside over 5 years of antithyroid drugs were what marked Graves' disease as persistent. Findings and caveats of the study: Persistent Graves' patients had lower TCR diversity than newly diagnosed ones.

Time point meaning: persistent/refractory GD, antithyroid drugs over 5 years with positive TRAb. From PBMCs, RNA was extracted and then used to make the TCR library. The TCR beta library used iRepertoire HTBI primers with Arm-PCR amplification of CDR3. TCRdb recomputed calls from the multiplex PCR reads with MiXCR, one row per CDR3 protein. The table lists under 350,000 distinct CDR3 sequences, 22% of them singletons, with around three fifths in the top ten. This material consisted of peripheral blood mononuclear cells (PBMCs), taken when the disease was refractory, from a patient treated with antithyroid drugs. This receptor was obtained from a female donor with Graves disease. The rearrangement links TRBV5-8 to TRBJ2-4; 7 nucleotides agree with TRBD1. In DNA form, the CDR3 reads TGTGCCAGCAGCTTGGGGCAGGGGGACATTCAGTACTTC. It yields the protein CASSLGQGDIQYF.